What follows describes a single T cell receptor (beta chain). Germline CDR1 reads MDHEN; CDR2 reads SYDVKM. The CDR3 spans 16 residues. Trimming shortened V by 8 bases and J by 1 base, and 18 bases separated the two germline ends. This record belongs to a study of T cell responses to AZD1222 COVID-19 vaccine. Data came from immunoSEQ multiplex PCR; TCRdb stores just in-frame clones and leaves some out. The sample contains 110,000 to 150,000 clones, around 89% of which appear only once. The TCR was taken from an adult in good health. The gene calls are TRBV28 and TRBJ1-5; D perhaps matches TRBD1 (6 bases). The specimen comprised peripheral blood, sampled on day 0 of AZD1222 vaccination. CDR3 sequence reads: CASLRGAGRSNQPQHF. The CDR3 DNA follows: TGTGCCAGCCTAAGGGGGGCAGGACGGAGCAATCAGCCCCAGCATTTT.